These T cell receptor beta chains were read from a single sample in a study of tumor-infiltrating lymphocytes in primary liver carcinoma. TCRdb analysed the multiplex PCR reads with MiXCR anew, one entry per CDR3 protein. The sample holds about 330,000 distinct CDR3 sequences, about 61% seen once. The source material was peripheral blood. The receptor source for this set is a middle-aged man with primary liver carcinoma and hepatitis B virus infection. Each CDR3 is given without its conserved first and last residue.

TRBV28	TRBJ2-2	ASTDPGDYTGELF
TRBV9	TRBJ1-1	ASSGNNTEAF
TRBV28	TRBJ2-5	ASSLEATKETQY
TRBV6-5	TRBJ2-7	ASRRLAEASSYEQY
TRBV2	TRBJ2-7	ASSDLGRAYEQY
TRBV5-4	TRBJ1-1	ASSLGGNTEAF
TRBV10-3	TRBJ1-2	ATSEVQFYGYT
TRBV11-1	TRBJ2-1	ASSGDRVNNEQF
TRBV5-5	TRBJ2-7	ASSLDPGLEY
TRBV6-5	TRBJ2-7	ASSYSGGGGLAGGNTYEQY
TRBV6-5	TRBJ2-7	ASSRDMGYEQY
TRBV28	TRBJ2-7	ASSGHGSYEQY
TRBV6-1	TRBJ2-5	ASHPVRGFQETQY
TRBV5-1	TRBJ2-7	ASSLIAGVGAERY
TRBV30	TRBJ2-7	AWDPGQESYYEQY
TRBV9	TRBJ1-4	ASSVGAATNEKLF
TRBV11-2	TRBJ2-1	ASSFRGCLSSYNERF
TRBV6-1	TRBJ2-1	ASSEAGLSSYNEQF
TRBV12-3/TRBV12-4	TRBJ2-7	ASTAGVTYEQY
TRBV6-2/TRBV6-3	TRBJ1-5	ASRGGGVNQPQH
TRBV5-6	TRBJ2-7	AGGRDRGYEQY
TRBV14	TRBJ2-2	TSSQRYTGELF
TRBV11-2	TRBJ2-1	ASSRKLGNEQF
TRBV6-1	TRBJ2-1	ASSEQLWGPASYNEQF
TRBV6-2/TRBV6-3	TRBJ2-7	AGSYSVLTGTGLTYERY
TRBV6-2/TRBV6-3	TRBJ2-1	ASSSPAGQVIHNEQF
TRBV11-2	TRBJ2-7	ASSPREGPTYEQY
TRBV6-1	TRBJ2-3	ASSFPGLAGESFVPSDTQY
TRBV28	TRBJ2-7	ASTQGGRGGYEQY
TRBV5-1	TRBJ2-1	ASSPTGPSYNEQF
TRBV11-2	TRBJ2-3	GSSLDGQGSSDTQY
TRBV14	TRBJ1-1	ASSQEGEKDTEAF
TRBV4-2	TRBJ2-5	ASSQALGNQETQY
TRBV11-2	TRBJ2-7	ASSLSAGFSYEQY
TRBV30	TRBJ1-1	AWRGTGFDTEAF
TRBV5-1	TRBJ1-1	ASSLDGRPNTEAI
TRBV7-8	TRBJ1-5	ASRPGQGADQPQH
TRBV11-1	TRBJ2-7	ASSLMDGPYKQY
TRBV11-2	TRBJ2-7	ASSSPGTGQYEQY
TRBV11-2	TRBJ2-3	ASETEITASDTQY
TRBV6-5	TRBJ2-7	ASRPDKPTYEQY
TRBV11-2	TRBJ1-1	ASSGQGTAF
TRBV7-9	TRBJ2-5	ASSIIIQETQY
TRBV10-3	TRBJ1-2	AISEPVGQAGYT
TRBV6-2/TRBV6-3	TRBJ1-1	ASSSAAPAL
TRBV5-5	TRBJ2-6	ASSPTGAVGANVLT
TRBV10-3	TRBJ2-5	AISAREGQAQY
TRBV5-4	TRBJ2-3	ASSLRLGVTDTQY
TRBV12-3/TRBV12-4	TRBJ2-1	ASSSLVYNDQF
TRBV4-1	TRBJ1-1	ASSPPGEGREKAF
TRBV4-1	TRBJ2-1	ASSQGWTGRYNEQF
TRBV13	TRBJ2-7	GSSLQLRNTEQY
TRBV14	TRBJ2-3	ASSQDWTSGRMGTDTQF
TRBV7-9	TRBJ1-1	ASSILGGEAF
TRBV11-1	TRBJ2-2	ASNPPGAGLNTGELF
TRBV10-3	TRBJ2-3	AITVVGGASDTQY
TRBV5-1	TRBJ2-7	ASNLLADSSYEQY
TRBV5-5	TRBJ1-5	ARSLLAGENYSNQPQH
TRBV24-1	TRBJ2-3	AASDDRDTQY